This T cell receptor (beta chain) was sequenced for a study of cytomegalovirus exposure and HLA in healthy donors. Germline V gene lookup returns CDR1 MNHNS and CDR2 SASEGT. The CDR3 is 13 residues long. V shed 6 bases, J shed 4 bases, and the junction held 2 bases outside the gene matches. Primers included in the PCR were 60 Vbeta and 13 Jbeta primers. Clones were read by immunoSEQ multiplex PCR, and TCRdb kept only the in-frame ones, dropping some. The data contain about 160,000 clones, approximately 80% of them singletons. The sequence came from a male donor in good health and CMV-seropositive. Sequencing was performed on PBMCs. The chain has TRBV6-1 and TRBJ1-1; TRBD1 matches 10 bases. In nucleotides, the CDR3 is TGTGCCAGCAGGACAGGGGGCGGCACTGAAGCTTTCTTT. Translated: CASRTGGGTEAFF.